This T cell receptor beta chain is drawn from a study of T cell responses to AZD1222 COVID-19 vaccine. Notes on the study in general: The donors showed a predominance of white British ancestry and of females, with possible underestimation of clonal diversity. With two AZD1222 doses given, Spike-specific TCR breadth and depth both rose. Variant regions that are unmutated are reportedly the target of nearly half of spike-specific TCRs.

Comment on this clone: Its target is not known.

The CDR3 length is 18 residues. The germline CDR1 and CDR2 sequences are MNHEY and SVGEGT. Trimming removed 2 bases from V and 1 base from J, with 15 bases in between. Assay used: immunoSEQ multiplex PCR; TCRdb lists only in-frame clones, some missing. This table holds about 120,000 clones, around nine tenths found once. The sequencing here drew on peripheral blood, taken 28 days after the second AZD1222 dose. The V and J genes are TRBV6-2 or TRBV6-3 and TRBJ2-6; the D gene could be TRBD1 or TRBD2 (5 bases each). This TCR was recovered from an adult who received the AZD1222 COVID-19 vaccine. CDR3 sequence reads: CASSYHAGTGSGANVLTF. In DNA, the CDR3 is TGTGCCAGCAGTTACCACGCAGGGACGGGTTCTGGGGCCAACGTCCTGACTTTC.